This TCR beta chain appears in the sequencing data of a study of human T cells and chemical hapten exposure. Library preparation tagged each individual cDNA molecule with a unique molecular identifier. A single record per CDR3 protein comes from TCRdb applying MiXCR to the RACE reads. This sample has about 130,000 distinct CDR3 sequences, with 9% to 10% found just once. This clonotype has a handful of counts. Described time point: healthy volunteer bleed at 2 weeks. RNA extraction used unfractionated whole blood as the source of total RNA. V dropped 5 bases and J dropped 3; count of bases not matched to a gene: 7. The germline V gene encodes CDR1 MNHEY and CDR2 SMNVEV (reference sequence). This CDR3 has 15 amino acids.

This rearrangement joins TRBV27 to TRBJ1-2, with 9 bases fitting TRBD1. Sequencing used whole blood. The TCR sequence derives from a male donor in good health. Some clones in this sample may be carry-over from other donors' samples. CDR3 DNA: TGTGCCAGCAGTCCGGGACAGGGCGGCGACTATGGCTACACCTTC. Its protein product is CASSPGQGGDYGYTF.